The 27 T cell receptor beta chains below come from one sample, sequenced in a study of OX40 agonist ivuxolimab in advanced cancers. Profiled with immunoSEQ multiplex PCR; TCRdb holds only in-frame clones, not every one. The sample consists of more than 55,000 clones, around 86% of them appearing once. The starting material was CD4+ or CD8+ T cells sorted from blood, obtained in a trial of the OX40 agonist ivuxolimab. These receptors all come from an adult with an advanced solid tumor such as melanoma, head and neck, liver or kidney cancer.

The genes are TRBV27 and TRBJ1-1, with TRBD1 identical over 7 bases. CDR1 is MNHEY, CDR2 SMNVEV, per germline (reference sequence). The CDR3 has 12 residues. V shed 6 bases, J shed 11 bases, and the junction held 9 bases outside the gene matches. The CDR3 protein is CASRDPGQLAFF. The CDR3 DNA reads TGTGCCAGCAGGGACCCGGGACAGTTGGCTTTCTTT.

The V call is TRBV6-1, the J call TRBJ2-7, with D tentatively TRBD2 (5 bases). Trimming left V 3 bases short and J 0 bases short, with 12 bases between. The germline CDR1 and CDR2 sequences are MNHNS and SASEGT. The CDR3 consists of 15 residues. The CDR3, as DNA: TGTGCCAGCAGTGACATCCGGGGAGTCTCCTACGAGCAGTACTTC. Amino acids: CASSDIRGVSYEQYF.

This clone was recorded only once. This chain uses TRBV6-5 with TRBJ2-1; possible D gene TRBD1, 6 bases. This CDR3 contains 13 residues. CDR1 and CDR2 from the germline V gene are MNHEY and SVGAGI. V shed 1 base and J shed 9 bases, with 10 bases lying between them. In nucleotides, the CDR3 is TGTGCCAGCAGTTACTACACAGGGAGTGAGCAGTTCTTC. Amino acid sequence: CASSYYTGSEQFF.

Worth noting for this clone: Relative to the germline gene, one junction end is altered; a read error may explain this. V usage is TRBV7-7 and J usage is TRBJ2-5; 7 bases match TRBD2. CDR3 length equals 16 residues. Germline V gene data show CDR1 as SSHAT and CDR2 as FNYEAQ (reference sequence). CDR3 loop: CASSLGVSGVGETQYF. The DNA of the CDR3 is TGTGCTAGCAGCTTGGGTGTGAGCGGGGTTGGGGAGACCCAGTACTTC. The full variable domain, with the rest looked up from reference TRBV7-7 and TRBJ2-5, is GAGVSQSPRYKVTKRGQDVTLRCDPISSHATLYWYQQALGQGPEFLTYFNYEAQPDKSGLPSDRFSAERPEGSISTLTIQRTEQRDSAMYRCASSLGVSGVGETQYFGPGTRLLVL.

In DNA form, the CDR3 reads TGCAGCGTTTACGGGCCAAATGAGCAGTTCTTC. Translating gives CSVYGPNEQFF. The chain couples TRBV29-1 to TRBJ2-1; D unclear. Germline values: CDR1 SQVTM, CDR2 ANQGSEA. This CDR3 contains 11 residues. Trimming removed 5 bases at V and 7 bases at J, with 9 bases between.

The CDR3: CAWSRAYNEQFF. CDR3 DNA: TGTGCCTGGAGCCGGGCCTACAATGAGCAGTTCTTC. The chain is built from TRBV30 and TRBJ2-1; D gene uncertain. The germline gives CDR1 GTSNPN, CDR2 SVGIG (reference sequence). The length of the CDR3 is 12 residues. V lost 3 bases to trimming and J lost 2 bases, with 5 bases between them.

The rearrangement uses TRBV14 and TRBJ1-2; 7 bases are shared with TRBD1. The CDR3 runs to 15 residues. V was pared by 0 bases and J by 6 bases, with 7 bases of the junction left unmatched. Germline-derived CDR1 and CDR2 are SGHDN and FVKESK. The CDR3 coding sequence is TGTGCCAGCAGCCAAGAAGGGGACAGAAGTGATGGCTACACCTTC. It yields the protein CASSQEGDRSDGYTF.

The chain links TRBV18 to TRBJ2-5; 10 bases line up with TRBD1. The J call may be in error: the DNA end matches TRBJ2-7 better. From germline, CDR1 is KGHSH and CDR2 LQKENI. CDR3 length: 15 residues. The CDR3 DNA sequence: TGTGCCAGCTCACCAGGGACAGGGGAGTCCTACGAGCAGTACTTC. Amino acids: CASSPGTGESYEQYF.

The V gene is TRBV11-1, the J gene TRBJ2-2; D is perhaps TRBD1 (6 bases). The V end was cut by 5 bases, the J end by 6 bases, with 19 bases between. The CDR3 spans 16 residues. From germline, CDR1 is SGHAT and CDR2 FQDESV (reference sequence). DNA of the CDR3: TGTGCCAGCAGCCTAGGGCCGCCAGGGGTATCCGGGGAGCTGTTTTTT. Translated, it gives CASSLGPPGVSGELFF.

V is TRBV30 and J is TRBJ1-1, with no clear D. The V gene's germline CDR1 is GTSNPN and CDR2 SVGIG (reference sequence). The CDR3 loop spans 11 amino acids. Trimming stripped 0 bases from V and 7 bases from J, with 6 bases between. This CDR3 reads CAWSVPVEAFF. CDR3 nucleotide sequence: TGTGCCTGGAGTGTACCGGTTGAAGCTTTCTTT.

The V call is TRBV5-1, the J call TRBJ1-4; the D is unclear. Germline CDR1 and CDR2: SGHRS and YFSETQ. The CDR3 runs 14 residues. The V and J ends lost 1 base and 0 bases respectively, with 4 bases between them. DNA for the CDR3: TGCGCCAGCAGCTTGTTTGCAACTAATGAAAAACTGTTTTTT. It specifies CASSLFATNEKLFF. Based on the CDR3 plus reference TRBV5-1 and TRBJ1-4, the full variable domain is KAGVTQTPRYLIKTRGQQVTLSCSPISGHRSVSWYQQTPGQGLQFLFEYFSETQRNKGNFPGRFSGRQFSNSRSEMNVSTLELGDSALYLCASSLFATNEKLFFGSGTQLSVL.

The V and J genes are TRBV5-4 and TRBJ1-3, with D perhaps TRBD1 (6 bases). Per germline, CDR1 SGHNT and CDR2 YYREEE (reference sequence). This CDR3 region has 15 residues. V lost 5 bases and J 4 bases, leaving 16 bases between the germline ends. The DNA for the CDR3 is TGTGCCAGCAGGCCTTCCGGGGGGCCAGGAAACACCATATATTTT. Translating it yields CASRPSGGPGNTIYF.

The gene calls are TRBV5-1 and TRBJ2-7; 10 bases line up with TRBD1. Germline V gene sequence: CDR1 SGHRS, CDR2 YFSETQ. The V gene end was trimmed by 4 bases and the J gene end by 1 base; junction bases not matched to a gene: 8. This CDR3 has 16 residues. CDR3 sequence: CASSDPTGGESYEQYF. CDR3 bases: TGCGCCAGCAGCGATCCGACAGGGGGCGAATCCTACGAGCAGTACTTC.

The chain has TRBV4-2 and TRBJ2-7, with 7 nucleotides matching TRBD2. The CDR3 runs 15 residues. With 4 bases clipped from V and 3 bases from J, the junction kept 9 bases outside the gene matches. Germline CDR1 LGHNA, CDR2 YNFKEQ. The CDR3 coding sequence is TGTGCCAGCAGCCCCCGGGCGGGGGAGGGCTACGAGCAGTACTTC. Its translation: CASSPRAGEGYEQYF.

As to this clone: Mismatch with germline at one junction end may stem from a read error. The chain couples TRBV19 to TRBJ1-2; D unclear. This CDR3 comprises 13 residues. Germline CDR1 and CDR2: LNHDA and SQIVND (reference sequence). In DNA form, the CDR3 reads TGTGCCAGTAGTGGCCTCCCCCCCGGACTCTTCGCCTTC. This codes for CASSGLPPGLFAF.

V and J are TRBV6-5 and TRBJ1-2; the match to TRBD1 covers 8 bases. The CDR3 runs 14 residues. Germline V CDR1 and CDR2: MNHEY, SVGAGI. After removal of 6 bases from V and 8 bases from J, the junction contained 11 bases not matched to a gene. CDR3 residues: CASRADRETQGYTF. The CDR3 DNA is TGTGCCAGCAGGGCGGACAGGGAAACGCAGGGCTACACCTTC.

The V call is TRBV7-9, the J call TRBJ1-4; D might be TRBD1 (6 bases). The germline V gene has CDR1 SEHNR and CDR2 FQNEAQ (reference sequence). Trimming took off 4 bases at V and 2 bases at J, with 11 bases between the two ends. The length of the CDR3 is 15 residues. The CDR3 sequence: CASSSRGHTNEKLFF. CDR3 DNA sequence: TGTGCCAGCAGCTCGCGGGGACATACTAATGAAAAACTGTTTTTT.

This clone was detected once. J is TRBJ2-3 and V is TRBV6-1; the match to TRBD2 covers 8 bases. Trimming at V came to 1 base and at J to 6 bases, leaving 6 bases not matched to a gene. This CDR3 spans 15 amino acids. Per the germline V gene, CDR1 is MNHNS and CDR2 is SASEGT. In DNA, the CDR3 is TGTGCCAGCAGTGAAGGTGCGGGGGGAGTCGATACGCAGTATTTT. Its protein product is CASSEGAGGVDTQYF.

The chain recombines TRBV7-3 with TRBJ2-7; maybe TRBD2 (5 bases). The CDR3 runs 13 residues. The V gene's germline CDR1 is SGHTA and CDR2 FQGTGA. Trimming removed 5 bases from V and 3 bases from J, with 11 bases in between. The CDR3, as DNA: TGTGCCAGCAGCCGAGATCGGGGCTACGAGCAGTACTTC. Translating gives CASSRDRGYEQYF.

This chain links TRBV6-5 with TRBJ2-1; D possibly corresponds to TRBD1 (6 bases). The CDR3 sequence is 15 residues long. Germline CDR1 MNHEY, CDR2 SVGAGI. V dropped 0 bases and J dropped 5 bases, with 11 bases sitting between them. CDR3 protein: CASSYSRQENNEQFF. The DNA for the CDR3 is TGTGCCAGCAGTTACTCGAGACAGGAGAACAATGAGCAGTTCTTC.

V gene TRBV7-3 combines with J gene TRBJ2-5; no clear D gene. The V and J ends lost 2 bases and 3 bases respectively, with 10 bases between them. Germline-derived CDR1 and CDR2 are SGHTA and FQGTGA. CDR3 length: 14 amino acids. CDR3 region: CASSLGPYKETQYF. Here the CDR3 DNA reads TGTGCCAGCAGCTTAGGCCCCTACAAAGAGACCCAGTACTTC.

The CDR3 nucleotides are TGCGCCAGCAGCCAAGCGGCAGGGGGTTATGAAAAACTGTTTTTT. Protein sequence: CASSQAAGGYEKLFF. The gene calls are TRBV4-3 and TRBJ1-4, with 7 bases that match TRBD1. The V gene end was trimmed by 1 base and the J gene end by 6 bases; junction bases not matched to a gene: 5. The CDR3 length is 15 residues. Per germline, CDR1 LGHNA and CDR2 YSLEER.

The chain recombines TRBV25-1 with TRBJ2-1, with D possibly being TRBD1 (5 bases). This CDR3 contains 16 residues. With 2 bases removed from V and 5 bases from J, the gap between germline ends came to 16 bases. CDR1 MGHDK and CDR2 SYGVNS come from the germline V gene. The DNA of the CDR3 is TGTGCCAGCAGTGAAGGAAAAGGACACCTAAACAATGAGCAGTTCTTC. This gives the protein CASSEGKGHLNNEQFF.

This chain connects TRBV5-1 to TRBJ1-2, with D tentatively TRBD1 (5 bases). CDR3 length equals 14 residues. V lost 4 bases to trimming and J lost 11 bases, with 21 bases between them. Germline V lookup: CDR1 SGHRS, CDR2 YFSETQ. Here the CDR3 DNA reads TGCGCCAGCAGCCCGCCCGGGACGACTAGCCGGTACACCTTC. This gives the protein CASSPPGTTSRYTF. The whole variable domain, remainder taken from reference TRBV5-1 and TRBJ1-2, is KAGVTQTPRYLIKTRGQQVTLSCSPISGHRSVSWYQQTPGQGLQFLFEYFSETQRNKGNFPGRFSGRQFSNSRSEMNVSTLELGDSALYLCASSPPGTTSRYTFGSGTRLTVV.

The chain uses TRBV20-1 and TRBJ1-2, with TRBD1 identical over 10 bases. Germline V lookup: CDR1 DFQATT, CDR2 SNEGSKA (reference sequence). This CDR3 has 11 amino acids. Unmatched junction bases numbered 5, after V lost 7 bases and J lost 9 bases. CDR3 loop: CSVGTGERYTF. In DNA, the CDR3 is TGCAGTGTTGGGACAGGGGAACGCTACACCTTC.

The chain combines TRBV5-4 with TRBJ2-2, with TRBD1 matching 7 bases. The CDR3 sequence is 16 residues long. Germline CDR1 SGHNT, CDR2 YYREEE (reference sequence). Trimming cost V 0 bases and J 7 bases; bases outside gene matches: 9. CDR3 nucleotide sequence: TGTGCCAGCAGCTTGGCCTTTAGGGGGCAGGGCGGGGAGCTGTTTTTT. As protein: CASSLAFRGQGGELFF.

The chain joins TRBV9 to TRBJ1-4; maybe TRBD1 (5 bases). This CDR3 spans 15 amino acids. Trimming took off 4 bases at V and 4 bases at J, with 14 bases between the two ends. Germline V gene data show CDR1 as SGDLS and CDR2 as YYNGEE. The CDR3 here is CASSPGGTVNEKLFF. The CDR3 DNA follows: TGTGCCAGCAGCCCCGGGGGAACGGTTAATGAAAAACTGTTTTTT. The full variable domain, in which reference TRBV9 and TRBJ1-4 provide the parts outside the CDR3, is DSGVTQTPKHLITATGQRVTLRCSPRSGDLSVYWYQQSLDQGLQFLIQYYNGEERAKGNILERFSAQQFPDLHSELNLSSLELGDSALYFCASSPGGTVNEKLFFGSGTQLSVL.